A few counts support the clone carrying this T cell receptor (beta chain). Its antigen is not known. TCRdb passed the 5' RACE reads through MiXCR, listing each CDR3 protein once. The repertoire holds around 1.7 million distinct CDR3 sequences, under 35% seen once, with 0.27% in the top ten. The sample is drawn from a study of identical twins. The V gene lost 2 bases and the J gene lost 4 bases, with 15 bases spanning the gap. This CDR3 region has 16 residues. Findings and caveats of the study: Whereas memory repertoires showed no such difference, abundant cord blood beta clonotypes carried fewer insertions.

The rearrangement uses TRBV12-3 or TRBV12-4 and TRBJ2-1; D call uncertain. The sequence was obtained from a newborn girl in good health. Input material: cord blood. CDR3 in DNA: TGTGCCAGCAGTTTAATCGGTGGACCGGAATACAATGAGCAGTTCTTC. Amino acid sequence: CASSLIGGPEYNEQFF.